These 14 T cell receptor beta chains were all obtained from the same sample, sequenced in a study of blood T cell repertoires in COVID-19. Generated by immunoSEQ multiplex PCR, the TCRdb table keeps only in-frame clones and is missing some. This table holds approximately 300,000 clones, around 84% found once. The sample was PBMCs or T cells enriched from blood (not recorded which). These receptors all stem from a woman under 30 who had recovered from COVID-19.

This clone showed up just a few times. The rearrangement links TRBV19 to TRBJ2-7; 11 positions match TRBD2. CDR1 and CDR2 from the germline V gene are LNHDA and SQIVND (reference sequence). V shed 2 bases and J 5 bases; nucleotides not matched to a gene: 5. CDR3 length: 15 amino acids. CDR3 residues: CASSIISSGRDEQYF. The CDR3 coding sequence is TGTGCCAGTAGTATAATAAGTAGCGGGAGGGACGAGCAGTACTTC.

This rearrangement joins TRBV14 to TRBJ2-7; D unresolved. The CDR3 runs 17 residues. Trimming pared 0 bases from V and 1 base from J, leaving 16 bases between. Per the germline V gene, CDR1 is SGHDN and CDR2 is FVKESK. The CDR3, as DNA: TGTGCCAGCAGCCAAGATCTTTCCCCCGGTTATTCCTACGAGCAGTACTTC. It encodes CASSQDLSPGYSYEQYF.

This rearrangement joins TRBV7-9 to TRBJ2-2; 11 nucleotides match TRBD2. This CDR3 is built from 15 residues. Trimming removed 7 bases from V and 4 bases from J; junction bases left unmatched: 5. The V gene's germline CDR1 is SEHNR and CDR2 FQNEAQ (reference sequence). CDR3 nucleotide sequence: TGTGCCAGCACTACTAGCGGGAGCGGCACCGGGGAGCTGTTTTTT. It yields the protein CASTTSGSGTGELFF.

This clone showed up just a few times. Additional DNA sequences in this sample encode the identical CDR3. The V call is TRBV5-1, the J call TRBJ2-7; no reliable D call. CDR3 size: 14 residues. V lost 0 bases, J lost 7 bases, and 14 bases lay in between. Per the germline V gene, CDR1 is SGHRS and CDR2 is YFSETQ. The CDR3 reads CASSLEPGTAEQYF. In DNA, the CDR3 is TGCGCCAGCAGCTTGGAACCAGGTACGGCAGAGCAGTACTTC.

The chain's CDR3 is CASRTGVQAVYGYTF. The CDR3 bases are TGTGCCAGCAGGACAGGGGTCCAAGCAGTCTATGGCTACACCTTC. The chain couples TRBV27 to TRBJ1-2; 8 bases fit TRBD1. V trimming: 6 bases; J trimming: 4 bases; junction bases outside the gene matches: 10. This CDR3 spans 15 amino acids. Germline CDR1 is MNHEY and CDR2 is SMNVEV (reference sequence).

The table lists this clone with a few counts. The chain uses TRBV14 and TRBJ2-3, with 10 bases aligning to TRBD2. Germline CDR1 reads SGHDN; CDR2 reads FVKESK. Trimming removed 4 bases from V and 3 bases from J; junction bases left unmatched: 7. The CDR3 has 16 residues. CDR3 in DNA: TGTGCCAGCAGCCGCCTAGCGGGAGAAAGGACAGATACGCAGTATTTT. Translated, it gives CASSRLAGERTDTQYF.

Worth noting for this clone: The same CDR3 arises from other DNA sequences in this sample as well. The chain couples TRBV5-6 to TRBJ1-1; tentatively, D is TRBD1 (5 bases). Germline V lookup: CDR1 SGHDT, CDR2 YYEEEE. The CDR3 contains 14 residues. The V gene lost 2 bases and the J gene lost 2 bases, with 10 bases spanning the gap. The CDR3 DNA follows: TGTGCCAGCAGCTTAGGAACAGGCAACACTGAAGCTTTCTTT. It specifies CASSLGTGNTEAFF.

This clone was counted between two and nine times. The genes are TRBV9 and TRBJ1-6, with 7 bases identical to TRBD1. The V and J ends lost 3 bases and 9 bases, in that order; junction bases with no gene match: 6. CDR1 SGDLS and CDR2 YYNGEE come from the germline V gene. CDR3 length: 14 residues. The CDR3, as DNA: TGTGCCAGCAGCGGACAGGGTATCGCTTCACCCCTCCACTTT. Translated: CASSGQGIASPLHF.

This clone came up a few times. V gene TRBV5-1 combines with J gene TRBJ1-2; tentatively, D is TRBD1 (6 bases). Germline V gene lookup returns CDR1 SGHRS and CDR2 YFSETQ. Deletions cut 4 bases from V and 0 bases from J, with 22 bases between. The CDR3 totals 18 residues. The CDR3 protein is CASSPGGQGPTTNYGYTF. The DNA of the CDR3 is TGCGCCAGCAGCCCCGGGGGGCAGGGGCCAACAACTAACTATGGCTACACCTTC. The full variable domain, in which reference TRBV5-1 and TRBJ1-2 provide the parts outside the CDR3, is KAGVTQTPRYLIKTRGQQVTLSCSPISGHRSVSWYQQTPGQGLQFLFEYFSETQRNKGNFPGRFSGRQFSNSRSEMNVSTLELGDSALYLCASSPGGQGPTTNYGYTFGSGTRLTVV.

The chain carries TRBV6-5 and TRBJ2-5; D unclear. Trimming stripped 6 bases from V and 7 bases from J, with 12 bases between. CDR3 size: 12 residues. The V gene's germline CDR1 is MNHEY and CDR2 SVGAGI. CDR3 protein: CASRNSAGTQYF. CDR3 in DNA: TGTGCCAGCAGGAACAGTGCTGGGACCCAGTACTTC.

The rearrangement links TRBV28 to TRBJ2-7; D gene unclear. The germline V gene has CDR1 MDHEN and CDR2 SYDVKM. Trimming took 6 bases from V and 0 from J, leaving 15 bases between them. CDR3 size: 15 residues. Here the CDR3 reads CASRSDFVNSYEQYF. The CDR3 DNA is TGTGCCAGCAGAAGTGACTTCGTAAACTCCTACGAGCAGTACTTC. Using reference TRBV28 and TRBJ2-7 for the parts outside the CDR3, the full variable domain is DVKVTQSSRYLVKRTGEKVFLECVQDMDHENMFWYRQDPGLGLRLIYFSYDVKMKEKGDIPEGYSVSREKKERFSLILESASTNQTSMYLCASRSDFVNSYEQYFGPGTRLTVT.

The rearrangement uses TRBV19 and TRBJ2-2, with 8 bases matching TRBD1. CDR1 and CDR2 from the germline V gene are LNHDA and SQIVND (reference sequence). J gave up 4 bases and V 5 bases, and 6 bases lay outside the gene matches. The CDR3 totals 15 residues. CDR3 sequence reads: CASSVGQGSTGELFF. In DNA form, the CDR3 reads TGTGCCAGTAGTGTCGGACAGGGTAGCACCGGGGAGCTGTTTTTT.

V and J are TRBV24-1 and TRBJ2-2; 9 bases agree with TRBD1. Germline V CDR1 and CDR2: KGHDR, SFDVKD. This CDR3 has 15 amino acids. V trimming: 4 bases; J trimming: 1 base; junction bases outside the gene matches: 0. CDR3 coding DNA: TGTGCCACCAGTGAGACAGGGGGGAACACCGGGGAGCTGTTTTTT. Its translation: CATSETGGNTGELFF.

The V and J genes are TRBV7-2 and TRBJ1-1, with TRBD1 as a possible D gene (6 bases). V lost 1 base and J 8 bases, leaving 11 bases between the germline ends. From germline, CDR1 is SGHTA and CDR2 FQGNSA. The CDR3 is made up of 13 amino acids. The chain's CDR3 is CASSLEPGTEAFF. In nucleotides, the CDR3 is TGTGCCAGCAGCTTAGAACCGGGGACAGAAGCTTTCTTT.